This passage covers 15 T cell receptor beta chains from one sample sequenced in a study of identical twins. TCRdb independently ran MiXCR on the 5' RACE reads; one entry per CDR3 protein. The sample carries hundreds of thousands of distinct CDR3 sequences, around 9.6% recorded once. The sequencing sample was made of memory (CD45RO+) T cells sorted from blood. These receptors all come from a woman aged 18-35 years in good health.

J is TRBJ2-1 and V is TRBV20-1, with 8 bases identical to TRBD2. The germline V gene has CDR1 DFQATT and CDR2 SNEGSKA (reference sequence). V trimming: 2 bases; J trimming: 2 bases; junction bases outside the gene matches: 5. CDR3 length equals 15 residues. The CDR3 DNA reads TGCAGTGCTAGATCCGGGAGGGGAACCTACAATGAGCAGTTCTTC. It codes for CSARSGRGTYNEQFF.

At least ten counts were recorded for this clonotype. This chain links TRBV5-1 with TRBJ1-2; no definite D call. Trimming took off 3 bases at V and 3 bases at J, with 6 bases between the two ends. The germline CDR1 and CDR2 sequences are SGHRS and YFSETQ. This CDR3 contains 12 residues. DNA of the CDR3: TGCGCCAGCAGCTCGAACGACTATGGCTACACCTTC. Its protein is CASSSNDYGYTF.

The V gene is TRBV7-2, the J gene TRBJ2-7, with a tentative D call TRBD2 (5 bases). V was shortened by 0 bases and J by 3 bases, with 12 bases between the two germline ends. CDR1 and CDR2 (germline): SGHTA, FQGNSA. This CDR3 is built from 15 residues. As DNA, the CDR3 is TGTGCCAGCAGCTTAGCGAGAGGGATTAACTACGAGCAGTACTTC. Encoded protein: CASSLARGINYEQYF.

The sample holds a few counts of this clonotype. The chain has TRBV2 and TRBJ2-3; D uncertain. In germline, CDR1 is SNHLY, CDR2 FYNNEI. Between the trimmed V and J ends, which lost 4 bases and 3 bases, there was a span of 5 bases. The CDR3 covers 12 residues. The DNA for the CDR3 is TGTGCCAGCAGTGGTCAGACAGATACGCAGTATTTT. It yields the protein CASSGQTDTQYF.

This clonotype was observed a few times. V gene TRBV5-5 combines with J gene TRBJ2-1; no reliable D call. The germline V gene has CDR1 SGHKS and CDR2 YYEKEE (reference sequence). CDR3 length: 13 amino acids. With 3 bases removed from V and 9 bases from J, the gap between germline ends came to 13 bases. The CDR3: CASSSLNLGEQFF. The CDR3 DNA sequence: TGTGCCAGCAGCTCCCTTAACCTGGGTGAGCAGTTCTTC.

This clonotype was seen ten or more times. The CDR3 loop reads CASSSRGVGTGDQPQHF. In DNA form, the CDR3 reads TGTGCCAGCAGTTCTCGCGGCGTAGGGACAGGCGATCAGCCCCAGCATTTT. This chain connects TRBV12-3 or TRBV12-4 to TRBJ1-5; 8 bases match TRBD1. V shed 4 bases and J 5 bases; nucleotides not matched to a gene: 13. The CDR3 is 17 residues long.

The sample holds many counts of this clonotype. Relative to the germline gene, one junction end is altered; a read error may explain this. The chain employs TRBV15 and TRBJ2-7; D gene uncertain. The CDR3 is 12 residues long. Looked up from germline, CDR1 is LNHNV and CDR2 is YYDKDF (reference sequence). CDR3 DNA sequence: TGTGCCACCAGCCGAGACACCTACGAGCAGTACTTC. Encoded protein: CATSRDTYEQYF.

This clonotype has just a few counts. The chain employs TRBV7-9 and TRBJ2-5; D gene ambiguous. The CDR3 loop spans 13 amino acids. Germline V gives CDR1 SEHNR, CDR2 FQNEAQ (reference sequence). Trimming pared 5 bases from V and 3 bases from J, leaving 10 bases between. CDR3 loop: CASSTRAEETQYF. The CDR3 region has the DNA TGTGCCAGCAGCACCCGGGCAGAAGAGACCCAGTACTTC.

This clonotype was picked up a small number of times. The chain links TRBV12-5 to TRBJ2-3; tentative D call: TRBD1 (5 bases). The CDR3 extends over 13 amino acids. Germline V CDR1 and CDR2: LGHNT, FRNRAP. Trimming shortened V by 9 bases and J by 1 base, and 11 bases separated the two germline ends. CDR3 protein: CASADSGTDTQYF. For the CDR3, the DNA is TGTGCTAGCGCTGACAGTGGCACAGATACGCAGTATTTT.

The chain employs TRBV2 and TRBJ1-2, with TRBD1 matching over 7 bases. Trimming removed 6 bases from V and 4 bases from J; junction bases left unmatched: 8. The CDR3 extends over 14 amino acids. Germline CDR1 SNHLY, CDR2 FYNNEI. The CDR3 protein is CASRRDWDSYGYTF. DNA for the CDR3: TGTGCCAGCAGAAGAGACTGGGACAGCTATGGCTACACCTTC.

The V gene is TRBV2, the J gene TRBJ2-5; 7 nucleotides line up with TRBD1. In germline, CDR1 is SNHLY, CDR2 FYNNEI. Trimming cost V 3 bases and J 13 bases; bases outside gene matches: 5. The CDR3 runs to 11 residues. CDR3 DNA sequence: TGTGCCAGCAGTGAGGACAGGTCCTCGTACTTC. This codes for CASSEDRSSYF.

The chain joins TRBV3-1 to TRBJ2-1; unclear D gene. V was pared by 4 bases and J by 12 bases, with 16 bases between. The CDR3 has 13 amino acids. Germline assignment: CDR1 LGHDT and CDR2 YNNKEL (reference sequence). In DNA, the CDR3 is TGTGCCAGCAGCCTCGATTCCCGGACGCCGCAGTTCTTC. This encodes CASSLDSRTPQFF.

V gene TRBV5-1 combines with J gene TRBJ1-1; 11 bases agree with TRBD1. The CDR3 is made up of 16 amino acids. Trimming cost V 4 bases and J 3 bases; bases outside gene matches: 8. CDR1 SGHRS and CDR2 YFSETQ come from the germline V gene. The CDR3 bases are TGCGCCAGCAGCCGGACAGGGGGCGCGGGGGACACTGAAGCTTTCTTT. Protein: CASSRTGGAGDTEAFF.

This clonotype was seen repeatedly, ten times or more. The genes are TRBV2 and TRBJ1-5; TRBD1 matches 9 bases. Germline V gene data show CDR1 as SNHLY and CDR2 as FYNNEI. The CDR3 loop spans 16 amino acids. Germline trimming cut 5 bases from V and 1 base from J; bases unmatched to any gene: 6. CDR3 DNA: TGTGCCAGCAGTAAGGACAGGGGAGGAAGCAATCAGCCCCAGCATTTT. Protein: CASSKDRGGSNQPQHF.

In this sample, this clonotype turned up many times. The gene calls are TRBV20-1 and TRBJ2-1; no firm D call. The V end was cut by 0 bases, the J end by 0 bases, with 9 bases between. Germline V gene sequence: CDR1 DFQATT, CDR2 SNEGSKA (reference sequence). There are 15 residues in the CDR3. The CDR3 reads CSARDLTTSYNEQFF. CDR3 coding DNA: TGCAGTGCTAGAGATCTCACCACCTCCTACAATGAGCAGTTCTTC.